This TCR beta chain stems from a study of cytotoxic CD8 clonotypes in ibrutinib-treated CLL. The CDR3 extends over 14 amino acids. Germline CDR1 reads SQVTM; CDR2 reads ANQGSEA. Trimming cost V 3 bases and J 5 bases; bases outside gene matches: 2. Assay: immunoSEQ multiplex PCR; the TCRdb copy retains only in-frame clones and omits some. The data hold about 160,000 clones, with 81% observed a single time. The chain uses TRBV29-1 and TRBJ2-2, with 11 positions matching TRBD2. The receptor was derived from a human donor with chronic lymphocytic leukemia. The input for sequencing was PBMCs, taken after 12 months of ibrutinib treatment. The CDR3 sequence: CSVETSGMTGELFF. CDR3 DNA: TGCAGCGTTGAGACTAGCGGGATGACCGGGGAGCTGTTTTTT.